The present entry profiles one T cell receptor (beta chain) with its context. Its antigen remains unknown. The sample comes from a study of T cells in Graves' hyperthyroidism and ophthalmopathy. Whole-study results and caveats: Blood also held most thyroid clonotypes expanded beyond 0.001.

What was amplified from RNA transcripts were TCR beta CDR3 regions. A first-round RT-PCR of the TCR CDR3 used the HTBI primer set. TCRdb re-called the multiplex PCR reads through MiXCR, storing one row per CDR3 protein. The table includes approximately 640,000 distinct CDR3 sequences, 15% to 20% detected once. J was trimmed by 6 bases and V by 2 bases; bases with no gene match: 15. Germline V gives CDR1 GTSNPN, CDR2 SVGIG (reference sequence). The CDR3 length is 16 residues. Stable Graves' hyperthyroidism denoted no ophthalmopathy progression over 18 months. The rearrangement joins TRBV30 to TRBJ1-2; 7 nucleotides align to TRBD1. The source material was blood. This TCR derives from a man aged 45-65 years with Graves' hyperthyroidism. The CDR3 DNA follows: TGTGCCTGGAGTACGAAACAGGGGCCCACTCTAGATGGCTACACCTTC. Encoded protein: CAWSTKQGPTLDGYTF.